These 27 T cell receptor beta chains came from one sample sequenced in a study of CD8 T cells in cerebrospinal fluid in Alzheimer's disease. TCRdb re-analyzed the 10x single-cell sequencing reads; it lists each CDR3 protein once, without DNA. The sample has fewer than 600 distinct CDR3 sequences. Sequencing was performed on cerebrospinal fluid. The receptor set was obtained from a human donor with Alzheimer's disease.

This clonotype is deemed large by its frequency. CDR3 amino acids: CSASAGANQPQHF. J is TRBJ1-5 and V is TRBV20-1; TCRdb calls TRBD1, which cannot be checked without DNA. Germline-derived CDR1 and CDR2 are DFQATT and SNEGSKA (reference sequence). This CDR3 contains 13 residues.

In terms of frequency, this clonotype is large. The rearrangement joins TRBV10-3 to TRBJ2-7; lacking DNA, the TRBD2 call made by TCRdb goes unchecked. Germline CDR1 reads ENHRY; CDR2 reads SYGVKD. The CDR3 covers 15 residues. CDR3 sequence reads: CAISGGTSGVYEQYF.

This clonotype registers medium-sized (0.01 to 0.1%) by frequency. The chain uses TRBV28 and TRBJ1-3. This CDR3 has 15 residues. Germline loops: CDR1 MDHEN, CDR2 SYDVKM. This CDR3 is CASSFSLFSGNTIYF. Full variable domain (outside the CDR3, taken from reference TRBV28 and TRBJ1-3): DVKVTQSSRYLVKRTGEKVFLECVQDMDHENMFWYRQDPGLGLRLIYFSYDVKMKEKGDIPEGYSVSREKKERFSLILESASTNQTSMYLCASSFSLFSGNTIYFGEGSWLTVV.

This clonotype is deemed large by its frequency. The rearrangement joins TRBV29-1 to TRBJ2-5; with no DNA, the TCRdb D assignment of TRBD2 cannot be verified. The CDR3 is 15 residues long. CDR1 SQVTM and CDR2 ANQGSEA come from the germline V gene. The CDR3 sequence: CSVAGGRTQVETQYF.

This clonotype shows up as large (0.1 to 1%) by frequency. The chain employs TRBV19 and TRBJ1-5. This CDR3 is 15 amino acids long. In germline, CDR1 is LNHDA, CDR2 SQIVND (reference sequence). Here the CDR3 reads CASSPTANSNQPQHF.

This clonotype is classed as medium-sized by frequency. V usage is TRBV6-5 and J usage is TRBJ1-1; TCRdb returns TRBD1, unconfirmable since there is no DNA. The CDR3 is 16 amino acids. The germline gives CDR1 MNHEY, CDR2 SVGAGI. CDR3 sequence: CASSGATGRGDTEAFF.

This chain joins TRBV19 and TRBJ1-2; TCRdb's assignment of TRBD1 cannot be checked, as there is no DNA. Germline values: CDR1 LNHDA, CDR2 SQIVND (reference sequence). The CDR3 is made up of 13 amino acids. CDR3 protein: CASSITGAGGYTF.

This clonotype counts as medium-sized by frequency. V and J are TRBV7-9 and TRBJ1-3. The V gene's germline CDR1 is SEHNR and CDR2 FQNEAQ (reference sequence). This CDR3 contains 16 residues. The chain's CDR3 is CASSPGDGPKGNTIYF.

This clonotype is medium-sized by frequency. The CDR3 sequence: CASAVGRANYEQYF. The chain has TRBV6-5 and TRBJ2-7; absent DNA, TCRdb's TRBD2 call cannot be checked. The CDR3 length is 14 residues. In germline, CDR1 is MNHEY, CDR2 SVGAGI.

This clonotype is deemed large (0.1 to 1%) by its frequency. The V call is TRBV30, the J call TRBJ1-2. Germline CDR1 GTSNPN, CDR2 SVGIG (reference sequence). The CDR3 extends over 13 amino acids. CDR3 region: CAWSETGPFGYTF.

Measured by frequency, this clonotype is medium-sized. V gene TRBV9 combines with J gene TRBJ1-6. Germline assignment: CDR1 SGDLS and CDR2 YYNGEE. The CDR3 runs 13 residues. The CDR3: CASSWGTDSPLHF.

This clonotype is labeled medium-sized based on frequency. The V and J genes are TRBV30 and TRBJ1-1. Germline V gene sequence: CDR1 GTSNPN, CDR2 SVGIG (reference sequence). CDR3 length equals 12 residues. The CDR3 loop reads CSTLRIETEAFF.

In terms of frequency, this clonotype is large. This chain joins TRBV10-1 and TRBJ2-5; TCRdb selects TRBD2, and the lack of DNA leaves this call unchecked. This CDR3 has 14 residues. Germline V lookup: CDR1 WNHNN, CDR2 SYGVQD (reference sequence). The CDR3 loop is CASRSGPHQETQYF.

This clonotype counts as medium-sized (0.01 to 0.1%) by frequency. Here the CDR3 reads CASSFAGGMGTEAFF. The chain has TRBV27 and TRBJ1-1. The CDR3 extends over 15 amino acids. Looked up from germline, CDR1 is MNHEY and CDR2 is SMNVEV (reference sequence).

The chain employs TRBV7-2 and TRBJ1-1. The germline V gene encodes CDR1 SGHTA and CDR2 FQGNSA. The CDR3 length is 14 residues. The chain's CDR3 is CASSSQTVNTEAFF.

This clonotype is identified as large (0.1 to 1%) from frequency. This chain connects TRBV9 to TRBJ2-2. This CDR3 spans 14 amino acids. CDR1 SGDLS and CDR2 YYNGEE come from the germline V gene. The CDR3 sequence is CASSVERHTGELFF.

The chain combines TRBV18 with TRBJ1-5. This CDR3 has 14 residues. Germline V gene data show CDR1 as KGHSH and CDR2 as LQKENI. This CDR3 is CASSPTGYYQPQHF.

Considering frequency, this clonotype is large. The chain uses TRBV7-2 and TRBJ1-4. There are 15 residues in the CDR3. Germline CDR1 and CDR2: SGHTA and FQGNSA. The CDR3 sequence: CASSLVGATNEKLFF.

This clonotype counts as medium-sized by frequency. The V call is TRBV20-1, the J call TRBJ2-3; without DNA, the TCRdb call of TRBD2 cannot be checked. The CDR3 runs 12 residues. Germline lookup yields CDR1 DFQATT and CDR2 SNEGSKA (reference sequence). CDR3 sequence: CSAGLSTDTQYF.

This clonotype is classed as medium-sized by frequency. V and J are TRBV12-3 or TRBV12-4 and TRBJ2-7; TCRdb's assignment of TRBD1 cannot be checked, as there is no DNA. This CDR3 comprises 11 residues. CDR3 amino acids: CASSSQGEQYF.

This clonotype is medium-sized by frequency. This rearrangement joins TRBV4-1 to TRBJ2-7; lacking DNA, the TRBD1 call made by TCRdb goes unchecked. The germline gives CDR1 MGHRA, CDR2 YSYEKL. This CDR3 spans 15 amino acids. CDR3 protein: CASSQKGDGPYEQYF.

Its frequency marks this clonotype as medium-sized. The V and J genes are TRBV28 and TRBJ2-1; TCRdb designates TRBD2, a call that cannot be tested without DNA. This CDR3 spans 14 amino acids. Looked up from germline, CDR1 is MDHEN and CDR2 is SYDVKM. The CDR3 loop reads CASSDLLANNEQFF.

This clonotype ranks as medium-sized (0.01 to 0.1%) in terms of frequency. This rearrangement joins TRBV4-3 to TRBJ2-7; TCRdb gives TRBD2 as the D gene, but with no DNA this cannot be confirmed. The CDR3 is 16 residues long. From germline, CDR1 is LGHNA and CDR2 YSLEER. CDR3 protein: CASSQGPSSGSYEQYF.

Its frequency marks this clonotype as medium-sized. The chain recombines TRBV6-5 with TRBJ1-2; with no DNA, the TCRdb D assignment of TRBD1 cannot be verified. The CDR3 consists of 16 residues. CDR1 is MNHEY, CDR2 SVGAGI, per germline. The CDR3 sequence is CASSYQGAQGAYGYTF.

Judged by frequency, this clonotype is large. The chain employs TRBV12-3 or TRBV12-4 and TRBJ2-6; the D call from TCRdb, TRBD2, cannot be confirmed without DNA. CDR3 length: 17 amino acids. CDR3 sequence: CASGYPGLGSGANVLTF.

This clonotype is called medium-sized based on its frequency. This chain connects TRBV12-3 or TRBV12-4 to TRBJ2-6; checking the TCRdb D call of TRBD1 is not possible without DNA. The CDR3 has 18 amino acids. The chain's CDR3 is CASSSRTGRFTGANVLTF.

Considering frequency, this clonotype is large. The chain links TRBV30 to TRBJ2-6; TCRdb designates TRBD1, a call that cannot be tested without DNA. CDR3 length: 18 amino acids. Germline loops: CDR1 GTSNPN, CDR2 SVGIG (reference sequence). The CDR3 sequence: CAWRGQGGVLSGANVLTF.